The rows below give T cell receptor beta chains drawn from one sample of a study of cytomegalovirus exposure and HLA in healthy donors. Produced via immunoSEQ multiplex PCR; TCRdb's table is partial and in-frame only. This repertoire shows around 220,000 clones, over 60% found once; its top ten account for more than 1.5%. The sample comprised PBMCs. These receptors all come from a man between 18 and 29 years old in good health and CMV-seronegative. Both conserved end residues are part of each CDR3. D genes are given only for firm matches. For some rows the clone size is stated as once, few or many, or as a class when expanded; others skip it.

clone_size,v_call,d_call,j_call,cdr3_aa,cdr3_nt
.,TRBV4-3,.,TRBJ2-5,CASSQTRGLPETQYF,TGCGCCAGCAGCCAAACCAGGGGACTACCAGAGACCCAGTACTTC
.,TRBV5-1,.,TRBJ2-5,CASSPSGQVGGETQYF,TGCGCCAGCAGCCCGTCAGGACAGGTGGGAGGAGAGACCCAGTACTTC
.,TRBV29-1,TRBD1,TRBJ2-3,CSVRTHTGAWDTDTQYF,TGCAGCGTTAGAACCCATACAGGGGCTTGGGACACAGATACGCAGTATTTT
.,TRBV5-4,TRBD2,TRBJ2-2,CASSLELAGSGELFF,TGTGCCAGCAGCTTGGAACTAGCGGGATCCGGGGAGCTGTTTTTT
.,TRBV27,TRBD2,TRBJ2-1,CASSPGTTQNEQFF,TGTGCCAGCAGTCCCGGGACTACCCAGAACGAGCAGTTCTTC
.,TRBV4-3,.,TRBJ1-2,CASSQEWEEGYGYTF,TGCGCCAGCAGCCAAGAATGGGAGGAGGGATATGGCTACACCTTC
.,TRBV7-9,.,TRBJ2-3,CASSLAGGADTQYF,TGTGCCAGCAGCTTAGCCGGAGGGGCAGATACGCAGTATTTT
.,TRBV10-2,.,TRBJ1-2,CASSETGGNYGYTF,TGCGCCAGCAGTGAGACAGGCGGTAACTATGGCTACACCTTC
.,TRBV27,.,TRBJ1-1,CASREATEAFF,TGTGCCAGCAGGGAGGCCACTGAAGCTTTCTTT
.,TRBV21-1,.,TRBJ1-3,CASPRDRLYSGNTIYF,TGTGCCAGCCCCCGGGACAGGCTTTACTCTGGAAACACCATATATTTT
.,TRBV6-5,TRBD1,TRBJ1-1,CASTGQGTSRTEAFF,TGTGCCAGCACGGGACAGGGGACTAGCCGTACTGAAGCTTTCTTT
few,TRBV6-1,.,TRBJ1-1,CASRDRNTEAFF,TGTGCCAGCAGGGACAGGAACACTGAAGCTTTCTTT
.,TRBV30,.,TRBJ2-1,CAWSVAQGYNEQFF,TGTGCCTGGAGTGTAGCCCAGGGGTATAACGAGCAGTTCTTC
.,TRBV5-1,.,TRBJ1-4,CASSPDTSNEKLFF,TGCGCCAGCAGCCCGGACACTTCTAATGAAAAACTGTTTTTT
.,TRBV2,TRBD2,TRBJ2-4,CASSEGGGGGAKNIQYF,TGTGCCAGCAGTGAAGGGGGTGGGGGGGGTGCCAAAAACATTCAGTACTTC
.,TRBV9,.,TRBJ1-4,CASSVGQRDYGEKLFF,TGTGCCAGCAGCGTGGGTCAACGGGACTACGGTGAAAAACTGTTTTTT
.,TRBV4-3,.,TRBJ2-2,CASSQEGSTGELFF,TGCGCCAGCAGCCAAGAGGGCTCAACCGGGGAGCTGTTTTTT
few,TRBV15,.,TRBJ1-2,CATSRGTEGVYGYTF,TGTGCCACCAGCAGAGGGACAGAGGGTGTGTATGGCTACACCTTC
.,TRBV7-2,.,TRBJ1-1,CASSSRTVLNTEAFF,TGTGCCAGCAGCTCACGCACGGTTTTGAACACTGAAGCTTTCTTT
.,TRBV6-1,.,TRBJ2-7,CASRGGASSSYEQYF,TGTGCCAGCAGGGGGGGGGCCTCATCCTCCTACGAGCAGTACTTC
.,TRBV7-6,.,TRBJ1-3,CASSTRDRASSGNTIYF,TGTGCCAGCAGCACGCGGGACCGAGCCTCCTCTGGAAACACCATATATTTT
.,TRBV6-1,.,TRBJ2-2,CASSELYRDTGELFF,TGTGCCAGCAGTGAATTGTATCGCGACACCGGGGAGCTGTTTTTT
.,TRBV7-2,.,TRBJ1-2,CASSFARGGDGYTF,TGTGCCAGCAGCTTTGCTAGGGGTGGGGATGGCTACACCTTC
few,TRBV6-4,TRBD2,TRBJ2-3,CASSDSSGGGTDTQYF,TGTGCCAGCAGTGACTCTAGCGGGGGCGGCACAGATACGCAGTATTTT
.,TRBV4-1,TRBD2,TRBJ2-7,CASSQEYTGLAYEQYF,TGCGCCAGCAGCCAAGAATATACAGGACTAGCCTACGAGCAGTACTTC
.,TRBV7-2,TRBD1,TRBJ2-7,CASSRDRATYEQYF,TGTGCCAGCAGCCGGGACAGGGCAACCTACGAGCAGTACTTC
once,TRBV19,.,TRBJ1-5,CASKTGKQPQHF,TGTGCCAGCAAGACGGGGAAACAGCCCCAGCATTTT
.,TRBV11-2,TRBD1,TRBJ1-2,CASSLDFRQGGNYGYTF,TGTGCCAGCAGCTTAGATTTCCGGCAGGGGGGTAACTATGGCTACACCTTC
.,TRBV18,.,TRBJ1-2,CASSTPLGDGYTF,TGTGCCAGCTCCACCCCCCTCGGGGATGGCTACACCTTC
few,TRBV6-5,TRBD2,TRBJ2-1,CASSYSTSGSEQFF,TGTGCCAGCAGTTACTCGACTAGCGGGAGTGAGCAGTTCTTC
.,TRBV18,.,TRBJ2-5,CASSRNGGSQETQYF,TGTGCCAGCTCACGAAACGGAGGTTCTCAAGAGACCCAGTACTTC
.,TRBV28,TRBD1,TRBJ2-7,CASSRMDRRSYEQYF,TGTGCCAGCAGCCGCATGGACAGGCGATCCTACGAGCAGTACTTC
.,TRBV19,.,TRBJ1-1,CASSIRLGSAEAFF,TGTGCCAGTAGTATCCGTCTAGGTTCGGCTGAAGCTTTCTTT
.,TRBV7-6,TRBD1,TRBJ2-3,CASSSLYRGTHTDTQYF,TGTGCCAGCAGCTCCCTTTACAGGGGCACACACACAGATACGCAGTATTTT
few,TRBV21-1,.,TRBJ1-1,CARSGEDRSNTEAFF,TGTGCCAGATCGGGAGAGGACAGGTCGAACACTGAAGCTTTCTTT
once,TRBV6-1,TRBD2,TRBJ2-7,CASSATSGVSYEQYF,TGTGCCAGCAGTGCCACTAGCGGGGTCTCCTACGAGCAGTACTTC
.,TRBV6-5,.,TRBJ2-5,CASSYSETQYF,TGTGCCAGCAGTTATTCGGAGACCCAGTACTTC
medium-sized,TRBV6-1,TRBD1,TRBJ1-5,CASSGATGADQPQHF,TGTGCCAGCAGTGGTGCCACAGGGGCCGATCAGCCCCAGCATTTT
.,TRBV7-9,TRBD1,TRBJ1-4,CASSQTGTATNEKLFF,TGTGCCAGCAGCCAAACGGGGACAGCAACTAATGAAAAACTGTTTTTT
.,TRBV7-2,TRBD2,TRBJ2-7,CASSLAASGEVYEQYF,TGTGCCAGCAGCTTAGCGGCCAGCGGGGAGGTCTACGAGCAGTACTTC
once,TRBV25-1,.,TRBJ1-3,CASSEFRAGNTIYF,TGTGCCAGCAGTGAATTCAGGGCTGGAAACACCATATATTTT
.,TRBV7-2,.,TRBJ2-7,CASSSTGRGYEQYF,TGTGCCAGCAGCTCGACAGGGCGGGGATACGAGCAGTACTTC
.,TRBV20-1,.,TRBJ2-7,CSVPRERQYF,TGCAGTGTACCACGCGAGCGGCAGTACTTC
.,TRBV7-2,.,TRBJ1-2,CASSGSPTGYGYTF,TGTGCCAGCAGCGGAAGTCCCACGGGTTATGGCTACACCTTC
.,TRBV19,TRBD1,TRBJ2-5,CASSGGTGRETQYF,TGTGCCAGTAGTGGAGGGACAGGGCGTGAGACCCAGTACTTC
.,TRBV19,.,TRBJ1-4,CASSIYGGVNEKLFF,TGTGCCAGTAGTATATATGGAGGGGTTAATGAAAAACTGTTTTTT
.,TRBV5-1,TRBD2,TRBJ2-2,CASSLGGLAGGRGGELFF,TGCGCCAGCAGCTTAGGGGGACTAGCGGGAGGCCGCGGCGGGGAGCTGTTTTTT
.,TRBV29-1,TRBD1,TRBJ1-1,CSVEGTGGTGTEAFF,TGCAGCGTTGAAGGGACAGGGGGCACGGGGACTGAAGCTTTCTTT
.,TRBV11-2,.,TRBJ2-2,CASSAGQLNTGELFF,TGTGCCAGCAGCGCGGGACAGCTAAACACCGGGGAGCTGTTTTTT
.,TRBV7-9,.,TRBJ1-2,CASSLGGDNYGYTF,TGTGCCAGCAGCTTAGGAGGAGATAACTATGGCTACACCTTC
.,TRBV6-1,TRBD1,TRBJ1-1,CASSRQGRVNTEAFF,TGTGCCAGCAGTCGACAGGGGAGGGTGAACACTGAAGCTTTCTTT
.,TRBV29-1,TRBD1,TRBJ1-1,CSVTTGGTEAFF,TGCAGCGTTACGACAGGGGGCACTGAAGCTTTCTTT
.,TRBV7-9,.,TRBJ2-5,CASSARGFQETQYF,TGTGCCAGCAGCGCTAGGGGGTTCCAAGAGACCCAGTACTTC
.,TRBV19,TRBD1,TRBJ1-2,CASSLGQAPGGYTF,TGTGCCAGTAGCCTGGGACAGGCCCCCGGGGGCTACACCTTC
few,TRBV6-1,TRBD1,TRBJ1-5,CASRDRGDQPQHF,TGTGCCAGCAGGGACAGGGGGGATCAGCCCCAGCATTTT
few,TRBV30,TRBD1,TRBJ2-7,CAWMNTGTGDYEQYF,TGTGCCTGGATGAATACCGGGACAGGAGATTACGAGCAGTACTTC
.,TRBV11-3,.,TRBJ2-4,CASSLESRGALAKNIQYF,TGTGCCAGCAGCTTAGAGAGCCGGGGTGCCCTAGCCAAAAACATTCAGTACTTC